This T cell receptor (beta chain) appears in the sequencing data of a study of CD8 T cells in ankylosing spondylitis (dated by TCRdb to the late 2010s). Study-level background: The study set out to find disease-linked TCR variants by profiling T cell receptor beta repertoires in ankylosing spondylitis patients and healthy donors. Peripheral blood was sampled, and synovial fluid was additionally collected from ankylosing spondylitis patients. In total, the full study cohort was made up of 100 to 140 healthy donors and roughly 27 ankylosing spondylitis patients. Summary of the overall study and its limitations: Blood from ankylosing spondylitis patients appeared to be characterized by a TCR beta motif made up of under 10 highly homologous amino acid variants. The disease-linked clones were reported to be significantly enriched in matched synovial fluid samples from ankylosing spondylitis patients. Some motif variants were previously reported in synovial fluid and blood of reactive arthritis patients, suggesting common disease-initiation mechanisms. In peripheral blood, the disease-linked clones were found at relatively low frequencies and had a CD8+ phenotype.

V is pared back by 0 bases and J by 2 bases, with 17 bases lying between the germline termini. Reading the germline V gene gives CDR1 LGHNA and CDR2 YNFKEQ. The CDR3 covers 17 residues, taking in both the cysteine and the phenylalanine. The entry retains the CDR3 DNA only, 51 bases that are in frame from base 1. Instrument used: Illumina HiSeq 2500. Quantitative 5'-RACE with molecular barcodes was the method used to prepare the TCR beta libraries. Regarding the original processing steps: A new computational method, built on a probabilistic model of VDJ rearrangement, was used to identify disease-linked TCR variants. TCRdb redid the processing of the public reads, applying fastp at Q25 and MiXCR, and retained in-frame beta chains. Rows with a matching CDR3 protein are joined into one entry that keeps the most common DNA and genes. TCRdb, rather than the study authors, made the V and J calls. Present in this sample are 250,000 to 300,000 distinct CDR3 sequences, approximately 20% of which were seen just once. Around 32% of the sample goes to the ten largest clones.

This clonotype was seen only once. It lacks a known antigen. Per-nucleotide qualities are absent, and no much larger clonotype sits a single base away. A single read constitutes weak evidence. The specimen was blood, either unsorted or a sorted T cell fraction (not recorded which). The rearranged segments are TRBV4-2 and TRBJ2-7; too little of a D gene remains to name it. This receptor was obtained from a male donor with ankylosing spondylitis or in good health (not recorded which). Here is the DNA: TGTGCCAGCAGCCAAGATTGGCCTGGGCCCGCGGCCTACGAGCAGTACTTC. This yields the protein CASSQDWPGPAAYEQYF.